This passage covers 28 T cell receptor beta chains from one sample sequenced in a study of T cell clonality in common variable immunodeficiency. Assay used: immunoSEQ multiplex PCR; TCRdb lists only in-frame clones, some missing. The sample offers about 39,000 clones and no singletons, the top ten holding 2.5% to 3%. The sequencing sample was made of peripheral blood mononuclear cells. The receptors derive from a person aged 18-69 years in good health.

This clone was recorded many times. The CDR3 is cut off 3 residues early in the read; its end comes from the germline J gene. The chain combines TRBV7-8 with TRBJ2-2; a weak D match, TRBD1 (6 bases). Germline V CDR1 and CDR2: SGHVS, FQNEAQ. The CDR3 spans 14 residues. Incomplete CDR3 DNA: TGTGCCAGCAGCTTATTGTCGGCAGGGGAAAAG. This gives the protein CASSLLSAGEK. The CDR3 reads in full as CASSLLSAGEKLFF. Combining the CDR3 with reference TRBV7-8 and TRBJ2-2 gives the whole variable domain GAGVSQSPRYKVAKRGQDVALRCDPISGHVSLFWYQQALGQGPEFLTYFQNEAQLDKSGLPSDRFFAERPEGSVSTLKIQRTQQEDSAVYLCASSLLSAGEKLFFGEGSRLTVL.

The table lists this clone with many counts. The CDR3 end lies 3 residues beyond the end of the read and is filled in from the germline J gene. The chain uses TRBV5-5 and TRBJ2-2; TRBD2 aligns across 8 bases. J gave up 6 bases and V 4 bases, and 8 bases lay outside the gene matches. The CDR3 extends over 15 amino acids. In germline, CDR1 is SGHKS, CDR2 YYEKEE (reference sequence). Partial CDR3 DNA: TGTGCCAGCAGCCAGAGCGGGAGTATATCCGGGGAG. Its translation is CASSQSGSISGE. The whole CDR3 protein reads CASSQSGSISGELFF.

This clone occurred many times. The read ends 3 residues shy of where the CDR3 ends; the end is completed using the germline J gene. The chain has TRBV20-1 and TRBJ2-1, with D perhaps TRBD1 (6 bases). This CDR3 spans 14 amino acids. Between the trimmed V and J ends, which lost 5 bases and 0 bases, there was a span of 11 bases. CDR1 is DFQATT and CDR2 is SNEGSKA in the germline V gene (reference sequence). The covered CDR3 bases are TGCAGTGCTCTCGACAGGAGCTCCTACAATGAG. It is translated as CSALDRSSYNE. The whole CDR3 is CSALDRSSYNEQFF.

This clone was counted ten times or more. The read terminates 3 residues before the CDR3 end, so the remaining end is supplied by the germline J gene. V usage is TRBV2 and J usage is TRBJ2-2; the D is unclear. This CDR3 comprises 12 residues. Looked up from germline, CDR1 is SNHLY and CDR2 is FYNNEI. V was cut by 8 bases and J by 3 bases, with 7 bases left in between. CDR3 bases read: TGTGCCAGCCGACTGTACACCGGGGAG. Translating it yields CASRLYTGE. The full-length CDR3 reads as CASRLYTGELFF. Supplemented by reference TRBV2 and TRBJ2-2, the full variable domain reads EPEVTQTPSHQVTQMGQEVILRCVPISNHLYFYWYRQILGQKVEFLVSFYNNEISEKSEIFDDQFSVERPDGSNFTLKIRSTKLEDSAMYFCASRLYTGELFFGEGSRLTVL.

As to this clone: The CDR3 is cut off 3 residues early in the read; its end comes from the germline J gene. The V gene is TRBV30, the J gene TRBJ2-1; TRBD1 agrees at 10 bases. CDR3 length: 14 amino acids. Germline V lookup: CDR1 GTSNPN, CDR2 SVGIG (reference sequence). V dropped 1 base and J dropped 4; count of bases not matched to a gene: 1. The CDR3 region is CAWSGDRGYNEQFF. The sequenced part of the CDR3 DNA is TGTGCCTGGAGTGGGGACAGGGGTTACAATGAG.

At least ten counts were recorded for this clone. The CDR3 end is not reached by the read, which stops 3 residues before it; the germline J gene fills it in. V usage is TRBV15 and J usage is TRBJ2-1; 11 positions agree with TRBD2. Germline values: CDR1 LNHNV, CDR2 YYDKDF (reference sequence). The CDR3 is 16 residues long. The V segment lost 0 bases and the J segment 5 bases; nucleotides outside the gene matches: 3. CDR3 sequence reads: CATSRETSGTNNEQFF. Incomplete CDR3 DNA: TGTGCCACCAGCAGAGAGACTAGCGGGACGAACAATGAG.

This clone was seen at least ten times. The CDR3 sequence is CASSIAGVNPYNEQFF. Partial CDR3 DNA: TGTGCCAGCAGCATAGCGGGAGTCAACCCCTACAATGAG. The chain links TRBV12-3 or TRBV12-4 to TRBJ2-1; 9 nucleotides match TRBD2. The read halts 3 residues ahead of the CDR3 end, with the missing end drawn from the germline J gene. V dropped 6 bases and J dropped 2; count of bases not matched to a gene: 8. This CDR3 region has 16 residues.

This clone was recorded at least ten times. The read gets to within 3 residues of the CDR3 end, and the germline J gene fills in the rest. This chain uses TRBV12-3 or TRBV12-4 with TRBJ2-3; D possibly corresponds to TRBD2 (5 bases). The CDR3 length is 12 residues. The germline V and J ends were trimmed by 5 bases and 5 bases, with 8 bases remaining between them. CDR3: CASSPTRDTQYF. CDR3 bases read: TGTGCCAGCAGTCCCACTAGAGATACG.

This clone was detected ten times or more. This same CDR3 is encoded by further DNA sequences in the sample. The CDR3 sequence is CASSEVPGLFQETQYF. CDR3 DNA (partial): TGTGCCAGCAGTGAAGTCCCGGGACTTTTTCAAGAGACC. The chain has TRBV6-1 and TRBJ2-5, with a weak D call TRBD2 (6 bases). The missing CDR3 end, 3 residues past where the read stops, is filled in from the germline J gene. CDR1 is MNHNS, CDR2 SASEGT, per germline. The CDR3 covers 16 residues. V shed 1 base and J shed 2 bases, with 14 bases lying between them.

This clone was recorded many times. The read ends 3 residues before the CDR3 terminus; that terminus is restored from the germline J gene. Additional DNA sequences in this sample encode the identical CDR3. The chain joins TRBV5-1 to TRBJ2-7, with TRBD2 identical over 10 bases. The V gene end was trimmed by 0 bases and the J gene end by 3 bases; junction bases not matched to a gene: 3. CDR3 length equals 15 residues. Germline values: CDR1 SGHRS, CDR2 YFSETQ. The sequenced part of the CDR3 DNA is TGCGCCAGCAGCTTGGGTCTAGCGGGGGACTACGAG. It yields the protein CASSLGLAGDYE. The whole CDR3 reads CASSLGLAGDYEQYF.

This clone was recorded many times. The read ends 3 residues before the CDR3 terminus; that terminus is restored from the germline J gene. V gene TRBV2 combines with J gene TRBJ1-5; maybe TRBD1 (5 bases). Trimming removed 5 bases at V and 6 bases at J, with 20 bases between. The CDR3 is 16 residues long. The germline CDR1 and CDR2 sequences are SNHLY and FYNNEI. The CDR3 bases that were read are TGTGCCAGCAGTTACTTCGGGGGGGGTCAAGGTCAGCCC. It is translated as CASSYFGGGQGQP. The entire CDR3 reads CASSYFGGGQGQPQHF.

The sample holds many counts of this clone. The CDR3 is CASSRGDVSTDTQYF. The sequenced part of the CDR3 DNA is TGTGCCAGCTCACGCGGGGACGTTTCCACAGATACG. The gene calls are TRBV18 and TRBJ2-3, with TRBD2 as a possible D gene (6 bases). Read sequence stops 3 residues before the CDR3 end, and the germline J gene provides the missing end. Trimming stripped 4 bases from V and 2 bases from J, with 13 bases between. Germline assignment: CDR1 KGHSH and CDR2 LQKENI. The CDR3 is made up of 15 amino acids.

This clone was found many times. Mismatch with germline at one junction end may stem from a read error. The read gets to within 3 residues of the CDR3 end, and the germline J gene fills in the rest. The chain combines TRBV2 with TRBJ2-2, with 7 bases lining up with TRBD2. Germline CDR1 SNHLY, CDR2 FYNNEI. This CDR3 is 15 amino acids long. The CDR3 is CASRGGRVNNGELFF. The DNA read from the CDR3 is TGTGCCAGCAGAGGCGGGAGAGTCAACAACGGGGAG.

This clone was seen at least ten times. The read stops 3 residues short of the end of the CDR3; the missing end is completed from the germline J gene. This sequence joins TRBV7-7 and TRBJ2-1; D not resolved. Trimming removed 1 base from V and 4 bases from J, with 11 bases in between. CDR1 is SSHAT, CDR2 FNYEAQ, per germline (reference sequence). The CDR3 sequence is 15 residues long. CDR3 amino acids: CASSLEVTPYNEQFF. The part of the CDR3 DNA that was read is TGTGCCAGCAGCTTAGAAGTCACTCCTTACAATGAG. Full variable domain (remainder filled in from reference TRBV7-7 and TRBJ2-1): GAGVSQSPRYKVTKRGQDVTLRCDPISSHATLYWYQQALGQGPEFLTYFNYEAQPDKSGLPSDRFSAERPEGSISTLTIQRTEQRDSAMYRCASSLEVTPYNEQFFGPGTRLTVL.

The table lists this clone with a few counts. Germline is not matched at one junction end, which may reflect a read error. The read ends 3 residues shy of where the CDR3 ends; the end is completed using the germline J gene. The chain is built from TRBV7-9 and TRBJ2-3; D is perhaps TRBD2 (6 bases). Germline V lookup: CDR1 SEHNR, CDR2 FQNEAQ (reference sequence). The CDR3 is 14 amino acids. Partial CDR3 DNA: TGTTCCAGCAGAGGGCCCGCGGACTATCAGCCG. Protein: CSSRGPADYQP. The complete CDR3 protein is CSSRGPADYQPQYF.

Note on this clone: The missing CDR3 end, 3 residues past where the read stops, is filled in from the germline J gene. The rearrangement links TRBV18 to TRBJ1-6; 7 positions agree with TRBD1. The CDR3 covers 14 residues. Looked up from germline, CDR1 is KGHSH and CDR2 is LQKENI. V gave up 3 bases and J gave up 8 bases; unmatched junction bases: 4. The CDR3 sequence: CASSPDRVDSPLHF. CDR3 DNA (partial): TGTGCCAGCTCACCTGACAGGGTTGATTCACCC.

Relative to its sample, this clone is medium-sized (0.01 to 0.1%). The CDR3 end lies 3 residues beyond the end of the read and is filled in from the germline J gene. The V call is TRBV5-1, the J call TRBJ1-2; D uncertain. Germline lookup yields CDR1 SGHRS and CDR2 YFSETQ. Trimming took off 0 bases at V and 2 bases at J, with 5 bases between the two ends. CDR3 length: 13 residues. The CDR3 sequence: CASSLDMNYGYTF. Partial CDR3 DNA: TGCGCCAGCAGCTTGGATATGAACTATGGC.

This clone was detected ten times or more. The read gets to within 3 residues of the CDR3 end, and the germline J gene fills in the rest. V gene TRBV7-8 combines with J gene TRBJ2-2, with 10 bases lining up with TRBD2. CDR3 length: 18 residues. CDR1 is SGHVS, CDR2 FQNEAQ, per germline. V shed 5 bases and J 8 bases; nucleotides not matched to a gene: 17. The CDR3 loop reads CASSPAPRASGRRGELFF. The DNA read from the CDR3 is TGTGCCAGCAGCCCCGCCCCCCGGGCTAGCGGGAGAAGAGGGGAG. Using reference TRBV7-8 and TRBJ2-2 for the parts outside the CDR3, the full variable domain is GAGVSQSPRYKVAKRGQDVALRCDPISGHVSLFWYQQALGQGPEFLTYFQNEAQLDKSGLPSDRFFAERPEGSVSTLKIQRTQQEDSAVYLCASSPAPRASGRRGELFFGEGSRLTVL.

Details on this clone: The read stops 3 residues short of the end of the CDR3; the missing end is completed from the germline J gene. The chain links TRBV6-1 to TRBJ1-4; D is perhaps TRBD1 (6 bases). CDR3 length: 14 amino acids. Germline V gene lookup returns CDR1 MNHNS and CDR2 SASEGT. CDR3 bases read: TGTGCCAGCAGTGTGGAAGGGGGTAATTCACCA. This gives the protein CASSVEGGNSP. Given in full, the CDR3 is CASSVEGGNSPLFF.

This clone was found a few times. The read gets to within 3 residues of the CDR3 end, and the germline J gene fills in the rest. This chain connects TRBV19 to TRBJ2-3, with 7 bases aligning to TRBD1. The CDR3 loop spans 15 amino acids. Germline V CDR1 and CDR2: LNHDA, SQIVND (reference sequence). CDR3 DNA (partial): TGTGCCAGTAACCCGACAGGGAGTGTCAATCAGCCG. It is translated as CASNPTGSVNQP. The entire CDR3 reads CASNPTGSVNQPQYF.

Many counts were recorded for this clone. The read terminates 3 residues ahead of where the CDR3 ends, so the germline J gene completes it. The chain combines TRBV7-7 with TRBJ2-3; D remains unclear. Germline V gene sequence: CDR1 SSHAT, CDR2 FNYEAQ (reference sequence). Trimming pared 5 bases from V and 0 bases from J, leaving 12 bases between. CDR3 length: 15 residues. Partial CDR3 DNA: TGTGCCAGCAGCCCCTTAGGCGGTAGCACAGATACG. Encoded protein: CASSPLGGSTDT. The full CDR3 sequence reads CASSPLGGSTDTQYF.

This clone was picked up many times. The DNA read from the CDR3 is TGTGCCAGCGGGTGGACAGACTCAACCGGGGAG. Translating it yields CASGWTDSTGE. The complete CDR3 reads CASGWTDSTGELFF. This chain uses TRBV9 with TRBJ2-2; possible D gene TRBD1, 6 bases. The read terminates 3 residues ahead of where the CDR3 ends, so the germline J gene completes it. The CDR3 spans 14 residues. Between the trimmed V and J ends, which lost 7 bases and 5 bases, there was a span of 15 bases. Germline V gene lookup returns CDR1 SGDLS and CDR2 YYNGEE.

This clone was seen repeatedly, ten times or more. The read halts 3 residues ahead of the CDR3 end, with the missing end drawn from the germline J gene. J is TRBJ1-4 and V is TRBV27; D unclear. V was trimmed by 7 bases and J by 3 bases, leaving 9 bases between them. The CDR3 is 13 amino acids. Germline V lookup: CDR1 MNHEY, CDR2 SMNVEV (reference sequence). The CDR3 protein is CASKGGANEKLFF. The sequenced CDR3 bases are TGTGCCAGCAAGGGTGGCGCTAATGAAAAA.

As concerns this clone: Read sequence stops 3 residues before the CDR3 end, and the germline J gene provides the missing end. The chain joins TRBV7-9 to TRBJ1-5; TRBD1 matches 7 bases. The CDR3 sequence is 13 residues long. Germline-derived CDR1 and CDR2 are SEHNR and FQNEAQ (reference sequence). J gave up 6 bases and V 5 bases, and 4 bases lay outside the gene matches. CDR3 sequence reads: CASSLRDSQPQHF. The part of the CDR3 DNA that was read is TGTGCCAGCAGCCTCCGGGACAGTCAGCCC.

This clone was observed at least ten times. The read is 3 residues too short to cover the CDR3 end, so that end is filled in from the germline J gene. The chain recombines TRBV4-1 with TRBJ2-7; 7 bases fit TRBD2. The CDR3 is 16 amino acids. The V gene end was trimmed by 2 bases and the J gene end by 2 bases; junction bases not matched to a gene: 9. Germline V gene lookup returns CDR1 MGHRA and CDR2 YSYEKL. Partial CDR3 DNA: TGCGCCAGCAGCCAACCATCGGGACTATCCCCCTACGAG. Translation: CASSQPSGLSPYE. The whole CDR3 region reads CASSQPSGLSPYEQYF.

There are a few counts of this clone. The sequenced fragment ends 3 residues before the CDR3 boundary, so the rest is inferred from the germline J gene. This sequence joins TRBV5-1 and TRBJ1-2, with 12 nucleotides matching TRBD1. The CDR3 runs 15 residues. V dropped 4 bases and J dropped 7; count of bases not matched to a gene: 8. CDR1 SGHRS and CDR2 YFSETQ come from the germline V gene. The sequenced CDR3 bases are TGCGCCAGCAGCCAGGGACAGGGGGCGGTATCTGGC. Translating gives CASSQGQGAVSG. Given in full, the CDR3 is CASSQGQGAVSGYTF.

Comment on this clone: The CDR3 end is not reached by the read, which stops 3 residues before it; the germline J gene fills it in. The J gene is TRBJ1-1, the V gene TRBV6-7; TRBD1 is a possible D gene (5 bases). TRBV6-7 is recorded as an ORF, its role being uncertain. V dropped 5 bases and J dropped 2 bases, with 18 bases sitting between them. The CDR3 consists of 16 residues. CDR3 DNA (partial): TGTGCCAGCAGTCTCCCGGGGGTCGGGAGAAACACTGAA. Its translation is CASSLPGVGRNTE. The full CDR3 is CASSLPGVGRNTEAFF.

This clone was seen at least ten times. The junction and the germline gene differ at one end; a read error may be behind it. Coverage ceases 3 residues before the CDR3 finishes, and the germline J gene fills in the end. The chain is built from TRBV30 and TRBJ1-4; unclear D gene. The CDR3 contains 12 residues. The germline V gene has CDR1 GTSNPN and CDR2 SVGIG (reference sequence). CDR3 bases read: TGTGCCTGGGGTGTAATCGCGGAAAAA. The encoded protein is CAWGVIAEK. The entire CDR3 protein is CAWGVIAEKLFF.